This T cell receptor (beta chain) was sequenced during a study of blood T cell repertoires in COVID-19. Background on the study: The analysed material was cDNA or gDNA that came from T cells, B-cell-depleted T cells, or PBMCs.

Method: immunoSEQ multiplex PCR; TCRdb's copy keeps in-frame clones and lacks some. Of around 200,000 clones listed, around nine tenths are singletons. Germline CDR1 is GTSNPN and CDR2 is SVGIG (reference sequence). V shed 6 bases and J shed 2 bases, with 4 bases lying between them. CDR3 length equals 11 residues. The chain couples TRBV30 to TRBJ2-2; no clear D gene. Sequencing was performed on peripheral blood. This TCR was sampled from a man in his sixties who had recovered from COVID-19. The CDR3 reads CACKNTGELFF. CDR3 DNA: TGTGCCTGTAAAAACACCGGGGAGCTGTTTTTT.